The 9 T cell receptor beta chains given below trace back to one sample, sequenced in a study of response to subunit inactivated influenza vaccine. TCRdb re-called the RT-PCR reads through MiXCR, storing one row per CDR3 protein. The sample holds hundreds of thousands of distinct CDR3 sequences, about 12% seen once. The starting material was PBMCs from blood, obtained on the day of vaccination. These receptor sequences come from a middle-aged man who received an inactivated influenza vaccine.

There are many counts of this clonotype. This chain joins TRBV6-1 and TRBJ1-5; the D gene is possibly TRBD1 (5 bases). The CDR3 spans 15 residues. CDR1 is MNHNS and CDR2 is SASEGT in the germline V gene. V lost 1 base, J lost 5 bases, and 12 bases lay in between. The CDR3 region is CASSEEWDGYQPQHF. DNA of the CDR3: TGTGCCAGCAGTGAAGAATGGGACGGCTATCAGCCCCAGCATTTT.

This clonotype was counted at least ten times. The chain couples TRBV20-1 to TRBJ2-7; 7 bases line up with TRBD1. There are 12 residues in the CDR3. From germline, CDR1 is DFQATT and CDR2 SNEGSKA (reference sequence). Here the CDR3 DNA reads TGCAGCGCCCGGGACAGCTCCTACGAGCAGTACTTC. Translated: CSARDSSYEQYF.

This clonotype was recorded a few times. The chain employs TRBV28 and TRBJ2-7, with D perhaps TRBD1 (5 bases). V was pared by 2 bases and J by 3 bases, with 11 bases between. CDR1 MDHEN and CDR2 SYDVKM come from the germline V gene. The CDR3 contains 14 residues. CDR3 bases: TGTGCCAGCAGTTTACTACAGGCCGACTACGAGCAGTACTTC. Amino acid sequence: CASSLLQADYEQYF.

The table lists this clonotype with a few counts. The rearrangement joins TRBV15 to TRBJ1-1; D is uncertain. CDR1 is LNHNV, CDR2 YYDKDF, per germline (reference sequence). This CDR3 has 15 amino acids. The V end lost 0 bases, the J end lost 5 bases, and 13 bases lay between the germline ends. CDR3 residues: CATSRDRGRMTEAFF. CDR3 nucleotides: TGTGCCACCAGCAGAGATAGAGGGCGAATGACTGAAGCTTTCTTT.

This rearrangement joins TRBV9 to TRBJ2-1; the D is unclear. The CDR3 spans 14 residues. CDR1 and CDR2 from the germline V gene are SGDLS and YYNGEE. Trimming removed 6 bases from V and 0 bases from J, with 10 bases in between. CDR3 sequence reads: CASNLDSSYNEQFF. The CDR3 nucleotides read TGTGCCAGCAATCTGGATAGCTCCTACAATGAGCAGTTCTTC.

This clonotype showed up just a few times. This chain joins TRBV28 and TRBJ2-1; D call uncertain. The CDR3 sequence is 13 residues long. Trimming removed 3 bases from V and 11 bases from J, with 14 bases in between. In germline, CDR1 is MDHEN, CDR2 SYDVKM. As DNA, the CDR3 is TGTGCCAGCAGTTTCTCCGACCAAAGGAAGCAGTTCTTC. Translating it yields CASSFSDQRKQFF.

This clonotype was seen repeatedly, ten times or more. The CDR3 protein is CASSLRQGSYNEQFF. The DNA for the CDR3 is TGTGCCAGCAGCCTACGACAGGGGTCCTACAATGAGCAGTTCTTC. The gene calls are TRBV3-1 and TRBJ2-1; 8 nucleotides align to TRBD1. Germline CDR1 and CDR2: LGHDT and YNNKEL (reference sequence). This CDR3 is 15 amino acids long. V lost 4 bases to trimming and J lost 1 base; unmatched junction nucleotides: 3.

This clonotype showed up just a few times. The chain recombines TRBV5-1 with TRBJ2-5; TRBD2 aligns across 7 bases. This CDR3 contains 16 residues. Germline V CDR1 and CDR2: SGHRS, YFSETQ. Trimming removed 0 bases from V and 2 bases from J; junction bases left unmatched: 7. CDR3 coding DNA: TGCGCCAGCAGCTTGGAAGGATGGCGGGGGCAAGAGACCCAGTACTTC. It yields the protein CASSLEGWRGQETQYF.

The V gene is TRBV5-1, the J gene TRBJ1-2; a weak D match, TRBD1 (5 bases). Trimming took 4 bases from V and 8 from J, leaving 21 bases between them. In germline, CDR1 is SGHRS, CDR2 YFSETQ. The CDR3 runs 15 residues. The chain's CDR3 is CASSRQGERWYGYTF. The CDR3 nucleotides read TGCGCCAGCAGCCGCCAAGGGGAGAGGTGGTACGGCTACACCTTC.